This T cell receptor (beta chain) was captured by sequencing in a study of blood T cell repertoires in COVID-19. Germline trimming cut 0 bases from V and 2 bases from J; bases unmatched to any gene: 3. From germline, CDR1 is LGHNA and CDR2 YSLEER. CDR3 length: 15 residues. The table came from immunoSEQ multiplex PCR; TCRdb's copy has only in-frame clones and leaves some out. In the table there are 70,000 to 95,000 clones, roughly 89% of which are singletons. This clone was recorded only once. Sequenced material: peripheral blood. The origin of this receptor is a man aged 65 to 79 with active or convalescent COVID-19. The chain couples TRBV4-3 to TRBJ1-2, with 7 bases matching TRBD1. The CDR3 is CASSQDAGGNYGYTF. The CDR3 DNA reads as TGCGCCAGCAGCCAAGATGCAGGGGGAAACTATGGCTACACCTTC.